This T cell receptor beta chain was sequenced for a study of blood T cells in healthy people across ages. The CDR3 sequence is 15 residues long. J lost 0 bases, V lost 3 bases, and 5 bases had no gene match. CDR1 and CDR2 from the germline V gene are SGDLS and YYNGEE. Alongside a J-beta primer mix, a sample-barcoded 5' primer served in a second PCR lasting roughly 6 to 11 cycles. Every cDNA molecule bore a tag from a template-switch adaptor containing 12 random nucleotides. Via MiXCR, TCRdb re-called the 5' RACE reads, giving one row per CDR3 protein. The table lists roughly 1,000,000 distinct CDR3 sequences, under 30% of them singletons, with 0.65% to 0.95% in the top ten. This sample also appeared in a second study, on T cells of mothers and their children. According to that study: cDNA was made from all extracted RNA, around 1.5 ug per 15 ul.

What was sequenced was blood. This receptor was obtained from a girl aged 2-9 years in good health. The V and J genes are TRBV9 and TRBJ1-1, with 7 bases that match TRBD1. CDR3 coding DNA: TGTGCCAGCAGCGCAGGGGGGGAACTGAACACTGAAGCTTTCTTT. This translates into CASSAGGELNTEAFF.